This is a list of T cell receptor beta chains from one sample in a study of CXCR3-negative and CXCR3-positive naive CD8 T cells. Reanalyzing the 5' RACE reads, TCRdb keeps one entry per CDR3 protein, without DNA. In total, the table holds tens of thousands of distinct CDR3 sequences. The sample comprised naive CXCR3+ CD8+ T cells from blood. These TCRs come from a human donor in good health. Some clones in this sample may be carry-over from other donors' samples. The CDR3 runs from the conserved cysteine through the conserved F or W.

V	J	CDR3
TRBV27	TRBJ1-1	CASFPTHGYTEAFF
TRBV10-3	TRBJ2-6	CAIQDEVGANVLTF
TRBV29-1	TRBJ2-7	CSVVRGRAVSEQYF
TRBV12-3/TRBV12-4	TRBJ2-2	CASSLLGTTGELFF
TRBV15	TRBJ2-1	CATRNRGLVNEQFF
TRBV5-1	TRBJ2-1	CASSFGTGYPEQFF
TRBV5-1	TRBJ2-7	CASSFSGGASEQYF
TRBV29-1	TRBJ2-3	CSVEEGGDPTDTQYF
TRBV19	TRBJ2-2	CASNRLAGGTNTGELFF
TRBV28	TRBJ1-2	CASSLLQGAVEGYTF
TRBV29-1	TRBJ2-7	CSVEGVGEQYF
TRBV4-1	TRBJ1-1	CASSPWGGTEAFF
TRBV10-3	TRBJ2-7	CAGGPEGRFYEQYF
TRBV2	TRBJ2-3	CASSEDRGRPDTQYF
TRBV7-2	TRBJ2-7	CASSLAASGSYEQYF
TRBV4-1	TRBJ1-1	CASSQDLGVSGQVGTEAFF
TRBV29-1	TRBJ2-3	CSVEDQEGGEGSTDTQYF
TRBV24-1	TRBJ2-7	CATSDLRQRPTYEQYF
TRBV4-1	TRBJ2-3	CASSQVIFAGTSTDTQYF
TRBV5-1	TRBJ1-1	CASSPLGGDYTEAFF
TRBV5-1	TRBJ2-1	CASSLALRGGYNEQFF
TRBV9	TRBJ2-7	CASSVYSGGAEQYF
TRBV29-1	TRBJ1-1	CSVDPPGESEAFF
TRBV7-2	TRBJ2-3	CASLLELNYDTQYF
TRBV5-1	TRBJ1-1	CASSFKRGQGSEAFF
TRBV4-1	TRBJ1-1	CASSQDPRNTEAFF
TRBV6-5	TRBJ1-1	CASRGWTGANTEAFF
TRBV5-1	TRBJ2-1	CASSLVFASNEQFF
TRBV7-9	TRBJ2-7	CASSLPGTGSYEQYF
TRBV7-8	TRBJ2-7	CASILSSAGEQYF
TRBV7-8	TRBJ2-6	CASSLVARTGTGANVLTF
TRBV7-8	TRBJ2-3	CASSLILAGGRDTQYF
TRBV12-3/TRBV12-4	TRBJ2-2	CASRGGSTGELFF
TRBV30	TRBJ2-5	CAWSDLARRETQYF
TRBV14	TRBJ2-7	CASSQDRTGINYEQYF
TRBV28	TRBJ2-1	CASRLAGGPYEQFF
TRBV28	TRBJ1-4	CASRPNWNPNEKLFF
TRBV5-1	TRBJ2-7	CASSWGLADSYEQYF
TRBV5-1	TRBJ2-3	CASSFQAGATDTQYF
TRBV15	TRBJ1-1	CATSSYIGEAFF
TRBV12-3/TRBV12-4	TRBJ2-3	CASSTIFTDTQYF
TRBV28	TRBJ2-1	CASSLPTSGEGSSYNEQFF
TRBV4-3	TRBJ2-5	CASSQATGSSETQYF
TRBV28	TRBJ2-1	CASSNEDLKPYNEQFF
TRBV7-6	TRBJ2-1	CASSLDSGHNEQFF
TRBV29-1	TRBJ2-2	CSVWGNTGELFF
TRBV6-2/TRBV6-3	TRBJ1-1	CASSYTGGGSEAFF
TRBV28	TRBJ1-1	CASSRPAQTMNTAAFF
TRBV9	TRBJ1-6	CASSPRPGGRPSLHF
TRBV29-1	TRBJ2-7	CSVEGLGLGGYEQYF
TRBV29-1	TRBJ1-1	CSVVKNTEAFF
TRBV20-1	TRBJ2-1	CSARQNSIYNEQFF
TRBV27	TRBJ2-5	CASKGQLPTQTQYF
TRBV12-3/TRBV12-4	TRBJ2-5	CASSSSGSGFGETQYF
TRBV21-1	TRBJ1-1	CASSFVDRNKNTEAFF
TRBV9	TRBJ2-1	CASSVGTTVNNEQFF
TRBV29-1	TRBJ1-1	CSAETYTEAFF
TRBV9	TRBJ2-7	CASSVRGVGGAVYEQYF
TRBV7-9	TRBJ1-1	CASSSSTGAMNTEAFF